This T cell receptor beta chain is drawn from a study of beta chain features in type 1 diabetes. Broader study findings: In every one of the four CD4+ subsets, TCRB CDR3s were moderately but significantly shorter in Type 1 diabetes patients.

cDNA synthesis used the whole RNA isolate, giving expressed TCRB sequences. Data came from immunoSEQ multiplex PCR; TCRdb stores just in-frame clones and leaves some out. The data contain 40,000 or so clones, 66% of them singletons. About this clone itself: Its antigen is unknown. One end of the junction fails to match germline, which may point to a read error.

This receptor was identified in a woman between 18 and 30 years old with type 1 diabetes. Sequenced material: Tregs from blood.

The CDR3 DNA is TGTGCCAGCAGCTTATTCCGTAGCAGCTTCTACGGGCAGTACTTC. Protein sequence: CASSLFRSSFYGQYF. This chain joins TRBV7-2 and TRBJ2-7, with D hard to call. The CDR3 runs 15 residues. Germline CDR1 is SGHTA and CDR2 is FQGNSA.